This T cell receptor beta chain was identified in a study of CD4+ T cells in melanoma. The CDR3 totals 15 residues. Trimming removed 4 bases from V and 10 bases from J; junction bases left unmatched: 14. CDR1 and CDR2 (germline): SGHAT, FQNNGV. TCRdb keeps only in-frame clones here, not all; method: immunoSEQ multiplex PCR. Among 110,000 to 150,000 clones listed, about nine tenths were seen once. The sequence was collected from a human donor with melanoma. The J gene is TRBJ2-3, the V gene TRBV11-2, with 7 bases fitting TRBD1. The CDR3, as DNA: TGTGCCAGCAGCTCCCGTATCGTCCGGGACAGTTCGCAGTATTTT. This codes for CASSSRIVRDSSQYF.